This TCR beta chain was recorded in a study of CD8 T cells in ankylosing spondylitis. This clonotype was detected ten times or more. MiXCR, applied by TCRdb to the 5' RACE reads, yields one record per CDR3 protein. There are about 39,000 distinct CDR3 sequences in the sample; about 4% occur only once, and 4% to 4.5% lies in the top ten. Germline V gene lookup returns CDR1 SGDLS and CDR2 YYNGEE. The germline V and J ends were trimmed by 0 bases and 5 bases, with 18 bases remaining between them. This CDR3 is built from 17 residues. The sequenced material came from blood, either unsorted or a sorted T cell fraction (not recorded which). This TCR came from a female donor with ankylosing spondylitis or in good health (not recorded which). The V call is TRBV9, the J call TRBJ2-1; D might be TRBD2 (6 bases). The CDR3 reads CASSVALGGSGHNEQFF. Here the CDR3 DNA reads TGTGCCAGCAGCGTAGCGCTTGGGGGGTCGGGTCACAATGAGCAGTTCTTC.